This T cell receptor (beta chain) was recorded in a study of blood T cells in healthy people across ages. It was with a sample-barcoded 5' primer and a J-beta primer mix that a second PCR of about 7 to 12 cycles was run. The template-switch adaptor was a 5' adaptor with 12 random nucleotides. It tagged each cDNA molecule. Each CDR3 protein gets one entry after TCRdb re-called the 5' RACE reads with MiXCR. The repertoire consists of around 1,900,000 distinct CDR3 sequences, with about 39% occurring once and the leading ten covering around 23%. The CDR3 sequence is 12 residues long. V was pared by 5 bases and J by 5 bases, with 12 bases between. Germline values: CDR1 SQVTM, CDR2 ANQGSEA.

The source material was blood. The rearrangement links TRBV29-1 to TRBJ1-2; D uncertain. The receptor's source is a human donor in good health. The CDR3 sequence is CSVSGTRYGYTF. CDR3 DNA sequence: TGCAGCGTTTCCGGAACGAGATATGGCTACACCTTC.